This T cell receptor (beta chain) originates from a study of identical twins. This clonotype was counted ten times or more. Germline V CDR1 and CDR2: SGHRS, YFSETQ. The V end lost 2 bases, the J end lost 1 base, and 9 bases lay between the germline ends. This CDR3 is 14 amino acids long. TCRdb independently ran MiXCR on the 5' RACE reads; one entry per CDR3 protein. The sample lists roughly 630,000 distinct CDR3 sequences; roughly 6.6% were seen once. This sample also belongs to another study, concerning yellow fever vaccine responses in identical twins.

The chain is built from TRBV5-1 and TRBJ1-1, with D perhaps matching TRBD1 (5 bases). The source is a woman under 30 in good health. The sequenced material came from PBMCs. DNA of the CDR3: TGCGCCAGCAGCTTTTCAGGACAGAACACTGAAGCTTTCTTT. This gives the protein CASSFSGQNTEAFF.